One and the same sample provided the 13 T cell receptor beta chains below, sequenced in a study of neoadjuvant anti-PD-1 for oral cavity cancer (dated by TCRdb to 2020 to 2022). Library method: the immunoSEQ multiplex PCR assay. TCRdb stores this immuneACCESS table with in-frame sequences only. Part of the clones is absent; in the studies checked, under half of the shortfall reflects unresolved V genes, and no reason is known for the rest. The sample records 8,300 or so clones, 50% to 80% of which are singletons. The top ten hold 2.5% to 4% of the sample. What the time point label conveys for this sample: after neoadjuvant nivolumab, at surgical resection. The sample in question was PBMCs, obtained after nivolumab (anti-PD-1) treatment. Source of these receptors: a person between 40 and 80 years old with oral cavity squamous cell carcinoma.

This clone was counted only a few times. V and J are TRBV15 and TRBJ2-5, with D perhaps matching TRBD1 or TRBD2 (5 bases each). CDR1 is LNHNV, CDR2 YYDKDF, per germline (reference sequence). V lost 1 base, J lost 1 base, and 13 bases lay in between. This CDR3 is built from 16 residues. The CDR3 here is CATSRGGEGTQETQYF. The CDR3 nucleotides read TGTGCCACCAGCAGAGGTGGTGAGGGGACCCAAGAGACCCAGTACTTC.

This clone appeared a few times. This chain joins TRBV9 and TRBJ2-5; the D call may be TRBD1 or TRBD2 (5 bases each). The germline gives CDR1 SGDLS, CDR2 YYNGEE. Trimming cost V 0 bases and J 1 base, with 13 bases left between them. The CDR3 sequence is 16 residues long. The CDR3 DNA reads TGTGCCAGCAGCGTAGCCGGGACGAATAGCCAAGAGACCCAGTACTTC. Translated: CASSVAGTNSQETQYF. The full variable domain, with the rest looked up from reference TRBV9 and TRBJ2-5, is DSGVTQTPKHLITATGQRVTLRCSPRSGDLSVYWYQQSLDQGLQFLIQYYNGEERAKGNILERFSAQQFPDLHSELNLSSLELGDSALYFCASSVAGTNSQETQYFGPGTRLLVL.

The chain is built from TRBV6-6 and TRBJ2-2; D uncertain. This CDR3 comprises 16 residues. Deletions cut 4 bases from V and 5 bases from J, with 17 bases between. CDR1 is MNHNY and CDR2 is SVGAGI in the germline V gene (reference sequence). The CDR3 DNA is TGTGCCAGCAGTTGGCTAGGCGGCGGTAGGACCGGGGAGCTGTTTTTT. Translation: CASSWLGGGRTGELFF.

This clone was found once. The rearrangement uses TRBV15 and TRBJ2-1; 7 nucleotides match TRBD2. With 0 bases clipped from V and 4 bases from J, the junction kept 9 bases outside the gene matches. Per the germline V gene, CDR1 is LNHNV and CDR2 is YYDKDF (reference sequence). CDR3 size: 17 residues. The CDR3 nucleotides are TGTGCCACCAGCAGAGAAGAGGCAGGGAGGGCATACAATGAGCAGTTCTTC. It is translated as CATSREEAGRAYNEQFF.

This clone was picked up a small number of times. The V gene is TRBV19, the J gene TRBJ1-6; 7 bases align to TRBD1. Germline CDR1 is LNHDA and CDR2 is SQIVND (reference sequence). This CDR3 is 16 amino acids long. The V gene end was trimmed by 2 bases and the J gene end by 9 bases; junction bases not matched to a gene: 10. The CDR3 is CASSISFDRVGSPLHF. CDR3 DNA: TGTGCCAGTAGTATATCCTTCGACAGGGTCGGTTCACCCCTCCACTTT.

The chain combines TRBV5-6 with TRBJ2-7, with no clear D. The CDR3 loop spans 14 amino acids. Per the germline V gene, CDR1 is SGHDT and CDR2 is YYEEEE. V shed 4 bases and J shed 7 bases, with 18 bases lying between them. DNA for the CDR3: TGTGCCAGCAGCCAAGTCACAGTCCCAAGGGAGCAGTACTTC. Protein: CASSQVTVPREQYF.

This clone was counted once. V is TRBV5-6 and J is TRBJ2-3; weak D call: TRBD1 (5 bases). V lost 1 base to trimming and J lost 2 bases, with 11 bases between them. CDR3 size: 15 residues. Germline V gives CDR1 SGHDT, CDR2 YYEEEE. CDR3 nucleotide sequence: TGTGCCAGCAGCTTGTCCAGGGTTGACACAGATACGCAGTATTTT. This gives the protein CASSLSRVDTDTQYF.

The rearrangement joins TRBV2 to TRBJ1-1; 10 positions match TRBD1. J gave up 2 bases and V 9 bases, and 12 bases lay outside the gene matches. Germline values: CDR1 SNHLY, CDR2 FYNNEI. CDR3 length: 16 residues. The CDR3 protein is CASEAGTGVRNTEAFF. The CDR3 nucleotides read TGTGCCAGTGAAGCCGGGACAGGGGTTAGAAACACTGAAGCTTTCTTT. The variable domain in full, completed from reference TRBV2 and TRBJ1-1, reads EPEVTQTPSHQVTQMGQEVILRCVPISNHLYFYWYRQILGQKVEFLVSFYNNEISEKSEIFDDQFSVERPDGSNFTLKIRSTKLEDSAMYFCASEAGTGVRNTEAFFGQGTRLTVV.

The chain combines TRBV19 with TRBJ2-3; 10 nucleotides match TRBD2. Germline CDR1 reads LNHDA; CDR2 reads SQIVND (reference sequence). The CDR3 runs to 20 residues. V shed 6 bases and J 3 bases; nucleotides not matched to a gene: 21. CDR3 nucleotide sequence: TGTGCCAGTAGCTCGGTGTATTTCCCTTCGACTAGCGGGCTAACAGATACGCAGTATTTT. Translated: CASSSVYFPSTSGLTDTQYF.

The J gene is TRBJ1-5, the V gene TRBV9, with 8 bases aligning to TRBD1. The length of the CDR3 is 15 residues. Trimming at V came to 4 bases and at J to 3 bases, leaving 6 bases not matched to a gene. CDR1 and CDR2 (germline): SGDLS, YYNGEE. CDR3 residues: CASSPGQGLNQPQHF. The CDR3 coding sequence is TGTGCCAGCAGCCCTGGACAGGGTCTCAATCAGCCCCAGCATTTT.

This rearrangement joins TRBV6-4 to TRBJ2-3, with TRBD2 matching over 8 bases. After removal of 0 bases from V and 0 bases from J, the junction contained 2 bases not matched to a gene. This CDR3 is built from 16 residues. CDR1 is MRHNA, CDR2 SNTAGT, per germline. DNA for the CDR3: TGTGCCAGCAGTGACTCGCCGGGGGGGAGCACAGATACGCAGTATTTT. Translation gives CASSDSPGGSTDTQYF.

The V and J genes are TRBV7-2 and TRBJ2-2, with 9 nucleotides matching TRBD2. The CDR3 is made up of 15 amino acids. Germline lookup yields CDR1 SGHTA and CDR2 FQGNSA. V lost 7 bases and J lost 6; bases outside the gene matches: 9. CDR3 sequence (DNA): TGTGCCAGCACCCACGGCGGGGGGGCCCCCGGGGAGCTGTTTTTT. This encodes CASTHGGGAPGELFF.

This clone was counted once. This chain joins TRBV9 and TRBJ1-5; TRBD1 is a possible D gene (5 bases). The germline gives CDR1 SGDLS, CDR2 YYNGEE. V shed 4 bases and J shed 6 bases, with 11 bases lying between them. The CDR3 has 13 amino acids. Written as DNA, the CDR3 is TGTGCCAGCAGCCCGAGTGGGGCTCAGCCCCAGCATTTT. Its translation is CASSPSGAQPQHF.